This T cell receptor (beta chain) was profiled in a study of T-cell memory formation after mild COVID-19. 5'RACE with constant-segment primers built TCRalpha and TCRbeta cDNA libraries with UMIs. TCRdb fed the 5' RACE reads into MiXCR, producing one record per CDR3 protein. Of 130,000 to 150,000 distinct CDR3 sequences listed, about 5.7% are singletons. The CDR3 is 15 residues long. Germline-derived CDR1 and CDR2 are LGHNA and YNFKEQ. Unmatched junction bases numbered 6, after V lost 1 base and J lost 8 bases. The TCR originated in an adult woman who had mild COVID-19 (a few samples of this study predate the infection). Cell type and time point are not known. Sequencing was performed on PBMCs or a T cell subset sorted from them (not recorded which). V usage is TRBV4-2 and J usage is TRBJ2-1, with 9 bases identical to TRBD2. This chain's CDR3 is CASSQVAGGPDEQFF. As DNA, the CDR3 is TGTGCCAGCAGCCAAGTCGCGGGGGGGCCGGATGAGCAGTTCTTC.